These 21 T cell receptor beta chains were sequenced from one sample in a study of blood T cells in healthy people across ages. It was with a sample-barcoded 5' primer and a J-beta primer mix that a second PCR of roughly 7 to 12 cycles was run. TCRdb reanalysed the 5' RACE reads using MiXCR and keeps one entry per CDR3 protein. The sample holds 1.5 million to 1.8 million distinct CDR3 sequences, roughly 43% seen once. The specimen was blood. Receptor source: a woman aged 18-29 years in good health.

This clonotype was detected only a few times. The V call is TRBV6-6, the J call TRBJ2-1, with TRBD2 identical over 10 bases. The germline V gene encodes CDR1 MNHNY and CDR2 SVGAGI (reference sequence). J was trimmed by 5 bases and V by 8 bases; bases with no gene match: 3. CDR3 length: 13 residues. CDR3 protein: CASGTSGNNEQFF. CDR3 nucleotides: TGTGCCAGCGGCACTAGCGGGAACAATGAGCAGTTCTTC.

This clonotype was found a few times. V is TRBV2 and J is TRBJ1-2, with TRBD1 matching 9 bases. From germline, CDR1 is SNHLY and CDR2 FYNNEI. V gave up 9 bases and J gave up 3 bases; unmatched junction bases: 2. This CDR3 spans 12 amino acids. CDR3 loop: CARDRGDYGYTF. The CDR3 region has the DNA TGTGCCAGGGACAGGGGAGACTATGGCTACACCTTC.

This chain connects TRBV6-5 to TRBJ2-1; TRBD1 or TRBD2 may be the D gene (5 bases each). This CDR3 spans 13 amino acids. Germline CDR1 reads MNHEY; CDR2 reads SVGAGI. The V gene lost 5 bases and the J gene lost 7 bases, with 12 bases spanning the gap. CDR3 DNA: TGTGCCAGCAGTGAGAACTGGGGGAATGAGCAGTTCTTC. Its translation: CASSENWGNEQFF.

This clonotype has a handful of counts. The gene calls are TRBV7-2 and TRBJ1-2, with TRBD1 matching 8 bases. Germline CDR1 is SGHTA and CDR2 is FQGNSA. The CDR3 contains 15 residues. V was clipped by 6 bases and J by 1 base; unmatched bases: 7. The CDR3 DNA is TGTGCCAGCAGAATTCGGACAGGGAGTAACTATGGCTACACCTTC. This codes for CASRIRTGSNYGYTF.

This chain uses TRBV21-1 with TRBJ1-2; the table's D call TRBD1 went unverified against the DNA. TRBV21-1 is assigned pseudogene status. The CDR3 extends over 16 amino acids. The CDR3 loop is CASSPREGRGLYGYTF. The CDR3 DNA sequence: TGTGCCAGCAGCCCGAGGGAGGGAAGGGGGCTTTATGGCTACACCTTC.

This sequence joins TRBV24-1 and TRBJ1-3; no definite D call. The germline V gene encodes CDR1 KGHDR and CDR2 SFDVKD. The V end lost 0 bases, the J end lost 0 bases, and 26 bases lay between the germline ends. The CDR3 is made up of 22 amino acids. For the CDR3, the DNA is TGTGCCACCAGTGATTTGTTTTGCCGTGAGGTCCCAGTCCAAAACTCTGGAAACACCATATATTTT. Translating it yields CATSDLFCREVPVQNSGNTIYF.

The chain links TRBV25-1 to TRBJ2-1, with D possibly TRBD1 on 6 matching bases. The CDR3 extends over 14 amino acids. V lost 8 bases and J lost 10, with 21 bases in between. Germline CDR1 MGHDK, CDR2 SYGVNS. The CDR3 nucleotides read TGTGCCAGCGCCTCAGGGGCACTTCCCTACGAGCAGTTCTTC. Translating gives CASASGALPYEQFF.

Only a few counts were recorded for this clonotype. This rearrangement joins TRBV27 to TRBJ2-2; D is possibly TRBD2 (5 bases). The V and J ends lost 2 bases and 2 bases respectively, with 21 bases between them. The CDR3 runs to 19 residues. Germline values: CDR1 MNHEY, CDR2 SMNVEV (reference sequence). For the CDR3, the DNA is TGTGCCAGCAGTTTAGAGGGTGGTTGGCCCTCCCTTAACACCGGGGAGCTGTTTTTT. The encoded protein is CASSLEGGWPSLNTGELFF.

The sample holds many counts of this clonotype. The V gene is TRBV4-1, the J gene TRBJ2-3; TRBD1 matches at 7 bases. The ends lost 1 base at V and 3 bases at J; junction bases unmatched: 10. Germline-derived CDR1 and CDR2 are MGHRA and YSYEKL. The length of the CDR3 is 17 residues. In nucleotides, the CDR3 is TGCGCCAGCAGCCAAGCTCCTGTGACAGGGCAGACAGATACGCAGTATTTT. This sequence encodes CASSQAPVTGQTDTQYF.

The chain has TRBV12-5 and TRBJ2-3; no firm D call. The germline gives CDR1 LGHNT, CDR2 FRNRAP. Trimming removed 4 bases from V and 3 bases from J, with 11 bases in between. The CDR3 consists of 14 residues. The CDR3 loop reads CASGSPPGTDTQYF. CDR3 coding DNA: TGTGCTAGTGGTTCCCCCCCGGGTACAGATACGCAGTATTTT.

The genes are TRBV7-2 and TRBJ2-1; TRBD1 is a possible D gene (6 bases). V lost 1 base, J lost 10 bases, and 8 bases lay in between. The CDR3 covers 12 residues. Germline values: CDR1 SGHTA, CDR2 FQGNSA. The CDR3 spells CASSLVGTEQFF. The CDR3 nucleotides read TGTGCCAGCAGCTTAGTGGGGACAGAGCAGTTCTTC.

This clonotype has only a few counts. The rearrangement joins TRBV7-2 to TRBJ1-4; no definite D call. The CDR3 length is 14 residues. With 5 bases removed from V and 7 bases from J, the gap between germline ends came to 14 bases. Per germline, CDR1 SGHTA and CDR2 FQGNSA. The CDR3, as DNA: TGTGCCAGCAGCCCGATCCTACGCGGTGAAAAACTGTTTTTT. It specifies CASSPILRGEKLFF.

V and J are TRBV4-3 and TRBJ2-7, with D uncertain. Germline CDR1 LGHNA, CDR2 YSLEER. With 0 bases removed from V and 0 bases from J, the gap between germline ends came to 12 bases. The CDR3 runs 16 residues. This CDR3 reads CASSQDSSRISYEQYF. In nucleotides, the CDR3 is TGCGCCAGCAGCCAAGATTCGTCCCGAATCTCCTACGAGCAGTACTTC.

This clonotype was seen a few times. The gene calls are TRBV28 and TRBJ2-7; D is uncertain. V was trimmed by 8 bases and J by 0 bases, leaving 17 bases between them. This CDR3 has 15 residues. Germline-derived CDR1 and CDR2 are MDHEN and SYDVKM. CDR3 protein: CASRPLQLSSYEQYF. CDR3 in DNA: TGTGCCAGCCGCCCCCTCCAACTGAGCTCCTACGAGCAGTACTTC.

The CDR3 nucleotides read TGTGCCAGCAGCTTAGTATGGAGCGGGAGTTACAATGAGCAGTTCTTC. The encoded protein is CASSLVWSGSYNEQFF. The chain has TRBV11-2 and TRBJ2-1; 8 bases match TRBD2. The V gene end was trimmed by 1 base and the J gene end by 4 bases; junction bases not matched to a gene: 6. The CDR3 length is 16 residues. Germline CDR1 is SGHAT and CDR2 is FQNNGV.

This clonotype has more than one count but fewer than ten. The J gene is TRBJ2-1, the V gene TRBV24-1; 9 positions match TRBD2. V shed 4 bases and J 7 bases; nucleotides not matched to a gene: 7. The CDR3 length is 15 residues. The germline gives CDR1 KGHDR, CDR2 SFDVKD. The CDR3 bases are TGTGCCACCAGTGACCCCGCTAGCGGGACGAATGAGCAGTTCTTC. This sequence encodes CATSDPASGTNEQFF.

The chain combines TRBV29-1 with TRBJ1-2, with D possibly matching TRBD1 (5 bases). The CDR3 loop spans 14 amino acids. V lost 1 base and J 2 bases, leaving 11 bases between the germline ends. Germline-derived CDR1 and CDR2 are SQVTM and ANQGSEA. The CDR3 DNA reads TGCAGCGTTGAAGGTAGGGGCAGCAACTATGGCTACACCTTC. Protein sequence: CSVEGRGSNYGYTF.

CDR3 in amino acids: CASSYEAGGSSYEQYF. Here the CDR3 DNA reads TGTGCCAGCAGTTACGAGGCGGGGGGGAGCTCCTACGAGCAGTACTTC. The rearrangement links TRBV6-5 to TRBJ2-7; TRBD2 aligns across 9 bases. The CDR3 is 16 residues long. Per germline, CDR1 MNHEY and CDR2 SVGAGI. V shed 2 bases and J 0 bases; nucleotides not matched to a gene: 5.

The sample holds a few counts of this clonotype. This chain joins TRBV5-1 and TRBJ1-5; 8 nucleotides match TRBD1. Germline V gene data show CDR1 as SGHRS and CDR2 as YFSETQ. The V gene end was trimmed by 0 bases and the J gene end by 2 bases; junction bases not matched to a gene: 7. This CDR3 contains 17 residues. CDR3 DNA: TGCGCCAGCAGCTTGGTAGCAGGGGGCGAGGGCAATCAGCCCCAGCATTTT. Protein sequence: CASSLVAGGEGNQPQHF.

This chain's CDR3 is CASSQVARPFTGELFF. Here the CDR3 DNA reads TGCGCCAGCAGCCAAGTTGCCCGTCCATTCACCGGGGAGCTGTTTTTT. The chain combines TRBV4-3 with TRBJ2-2; D is ambiguous. The germline V gene encodes CDR1 LGHNA and CDR2 YSLEER. The germline V and J ends were trimmed by 1 base and 4 bases, with 13 bases remaining between them. This CDR3 spans 16 amino acids.

The rearrangement uses TRBV18 and TRBJ2-7; TRBD1 agrees at 7 bases. V shed 4 bases, J shed 5 bases, and the junction held 5 bases outside the gene matches. Looked up from germline, CDR1 is KGHSH and CDR2 is LQKENI. This CDR3 comprises 13 residues. CDR3 DNA sequence: TGTGCCAGCTCACTGACAGGGCTTCACGAGCAGTACTTC. It codes for CASSLTGLHEQYF.